The subject of this entry is one T cell receptor beta chain. Its antigen is currently not known. Base-call qualities are not available, and no considerably larger clone is one nucleotide away. Enrolling through a virtual design, the prospective study's participants ranged in age from about 18 to 89 years and lived across 24 United States geographic areas. In the prospective study, participants were assigned to cohorts based on the clinical history participants reported in a screening survey and a study questionnaire. Recovered participants in ImmuneRACE Cohort 3 were defined by two consecutive negative NP/OP PCR tests, clearance by a healthcare professional, or resolution of symptoms. In the prospective study, mobile phlebotomists collected whole blood, serum and a nasopharyngeal or oropharyngeal swab from each participant. Participants in the prospective study had the option to provide additional blood draws and questionnaires over an approximately two-month period. Prospective study blood samples were shipped either frozen or at room temperature before DNA extraction.

The data are from a study of blood T cell repertoires in COVID-19 (dated by TCRdb to 2018 to 2021). For the wider study: Samples covering the acute and convalescent phases of COVID-19 were provided by collaborators in the United States, Italy and Spain. Where HLA class I and class II types were available, the types were taken from metadata supplied by the sample provider, not from assay-based typing. Nearly every sample came with metadata listing a de-identified subject ID, COVID-19 status, age in years and sex. The samples were drawn from two sources: the first 160 participants of the ongoing ImmuneRACE study, and over 1,000 subjects contributed by 6 global collaborators. The repertoires were released in a freely available public database intended as a resource for research on the immune response to SARS-CoV-2. The material from the prospective study consisted of cDNA or gDNA derived from T cells, B-cell-depleted T cells, or PBMCs. The dataset comprised deeply sampled blood TCRbeta repertoires from subjects exposed to, actively infected with, or recovered from COVID-19. General conclusions and limits of the study: The quantity of clinical and demographic metadata differed by source and by participant and was supplied without curation.

TCRbeta CDR3 regions were amplified from genomic DNA using the immunoSEQ Assay, a bias-controlled multiplex PCR. Per the original workflow: The number of nucleated cells in each sample was estimated from the amplification of reference gene primers within the assay. Sequence reads were collapsed and filtered to measure the absolute abundance of every unique TCRbeta CDR3 rearrangement. Productive Simpson clonality was computed per sample as the square root of Simpson's diversity index over productive rearrangements. Entries here come from immuneACCESS through TCRdb and include only in-frame sequences with V and J called. Some clones fail to appear in such tables; in the studies checked, an unresolved V gene covers under half of the shortfall, and the cause of the remainder is unknown. V and J calls and clone size come straight from that table; D and trimming were deduced from the DNA. For this sample there are 150,000 to 200,000 clones; roughly 90% appear just once. The ten largest make up approximately 6.6% of the sample.

V is pared back by 4 bases and J by 0 bases, with 10 bases lying between the germline termini. CDR1 and CDR2 (MNHEY, SVGAGI) derive from the germline V gene. The CDR3 numbers 15 residues from cysteine through phenylalanine. The retained sequence is limited to the CDR3, 45 bases, with the frame set at the first base. The source of this sequence is a woman in her forties or fifties who had recovered from COVID-19. Source material: PBMCs or T cells enriched from blood (not recorded which). The chain employs TRBV6-5 and TRBJ1-5; the D region possibly corresponds to TRBD1 (6 bases align). For the CDR3, the sequence is CASSWDMNSNQPQHF. The DNA sequence is TGTGCCAGCAGTTGGGACATGAATAGCAATCAGCCCCAGCATTTT.